The 20 T cell receptor beta chains below come from one sample, sequenced in a study of low-dose radiotherapy and immunotherapy resistance in tumors. Priming of first-strand cDNA relied on TRAV- and TRBV-specific primers (covering alpha and beta chains). The authors ran around 19 PCR cycles to amplify TCRs with a constant-region primer and V-primer adapter. TCRdb independently ran MiXCR on the reads; one entry per CDR3 protein. Here the sample spans approximately 80,000 distinct CDR3 sequences, less than 20% being singletons. As for time point: after trial treatment. Noted treatment: LDRT plus nivolumab, ipilimumab, low-dose cyclophosphamide and aspirin (RACIN trial). The sample was PBMCs, taken after low-dose radiotherapy plus immunotherapy. The receptors stem from a male donor with prostate cancer.

Many counts were recorded for this clonotype. The V call is TRBV23-1, the J call TRBJ2-2; TRBD1 or TRBD2 may be the D gene (5 bases each). TRBV23-1 carries the ORF label, with uncertain function. V gave up 8 bases and J gave up 4 bases, with 17 bases separating them. The CDR3 consists of 15 residues. The CDR3 DNA follows: TGCGCCAGCTCACCGGGACCGCCGAGCACCGGGGAGCTGTTTTTT. Amino acid sequence: CASSPGPPSTGELFF.

This clonotype was seen ten or more times. This rearrangement joins TRBV6-2 or TRBV6-3 to TRBJ2-7; D perhaps matches TRBD1 (5 bases). The CDR3 sequence is 13 residues long. Trimming pared 3 bases from V and 2 bases from J, leaving 8 bases between. From germline, CDR1 is MNHEY and CDR2 SVGEGT. The CDR3: CASSYKGTYEQYF. The DNA of the CDR3 is TGTGCCAGCAGTTATAAGGGGACCTACGAGCAGTACTTC.

As concerns this clonotype: Since a far larger clone is one base different, this is likely a read error. V usage is TRBV28 and J usage is TRBJ2-7; 12 bases line up with TRBD2. Matching the DNA end better, TRBJ2-1 makes the J call doubtful. The CDR3 runs 15 residues. Germline assignment: CDR1 MDHEN and CDR2 SYDVKM. CDR3 sequence: CASSSTSGSNNEQFF. The DNA of the CDR3 is TGTGCCAGCAGTTCGACTAGCGGGAGCAACAATGAGCAGTTCTTC.

This clonotype was detected ten times or more. The CDR3 DNA follows: TGTGCCAGCAGCTTGGTCCGAAACACCGGGGAGCTGTTTTTT. It translates to CASSLVRNTGELFF. The chain carries TRBV5-4 and TRBJ2-2; D unresolved. The CDR3 loop spans 14 amino acids. Germline CDR1 SGHNT, CDR2 YYREEE (reference sequence). Trimming took off 0 bases at V and 2 bases at J, with 5 bases between the two ends.

This clonotype was picked up many times. The genes are TRBV7-2 and TRBJ2-1; 13 bases are a match to TRBD2. This CDR3 is 14 amino acids long. Looked up from germline, CDR1 is SGHTA and CDR2 is FQGNSA. The V segment lost 5 bases and the J segment 8 bases; nucleotides outside the gene matches: 3. The CDR3 nucleotides are TGTGCCAGCAGCCCGGGACTAGCGGGACATGAGCAGTTCTTC. Amino acids: CASSPGLAGHEQFF.

This clonotype has a count of ten or more. This chain uses TRBV4-3 with TRBJ2-7; D may correspond to TRBD1 or TRBD2 (7 bases each). The germline V gene encodes CDR1 LGHNA and CDR2 YSLEER. The CDR3 length is 15 residues. With 1 base removed from V and 3 bases from J, the gap between germline ends came to 13 bases. CDR3 in DNA: TGCGCCAGCAGCCAAGGACAGGGAGGGAGCTACGAGCAGTACTTC. Its protein product is CASSQGQGGSYEQYF.

This clonotype came up many times. The genes are TRBV4-3 and TRBJ2-6; 8 bases align to TRBD2. Germline V CDR1 and CDR2: LGHNA, YSLEER. J was trimmed by 0 bases and V by 0 bases; bases with no gene match: 7. The CDR3 is made up of 19 amino acids. The CDR3 DNA reads as TGCGCCAGCAGCCAAGAGAACGGGAGGGCCTTCTCTGGGGCCAACGTCCTGACTTTC. Translation gives CASSQENGRAFSGANVLTF.

This clonotype was recorded many times. The chain carries TRBV20-1 and TRBJ2-1; no clear D. Germline-derived CDR1 and CDR2 are DFQATT and SNEGSKA (reference sequence). V was cut by 2 bases and J by 4 bases, with 15 bases left in between. The CDR3 consists of 15 residues. As DNA, the CDR3 is TGCAGTGCTAGACAGACCGTTCTAGTATACAATGAGCAGTTCTTC. This encodes CSARQTVLVYNEQFF.

This clonotype came up many times. CDR3 nucleotides: TGTGCCAGCAGCTTGGCCAGACAGGGTGGGTCTGAAGCTTTCTTT. Protein product: CASSLARQGGSEAFF. The chain couples TRBV7-2 to TRBJ1-1, with 7 bases that match TRBD1. Germline V gives CDR1 SGHTA, CDR2 FQGNSA. The trim removed 3 bases at V and 6 bases at J, leaving 10 bases unmatched. CDR3 length equals 15 residues.

As for this clonotype: A far larger clone is just one base off, so this is likely a read error. The genes are TRBV28 and TRBJ2-1, with 10 bases matching TRBD2. The J segment lost 10 bases and the V segment lost 10 bases, leaving 25 bases of the junction unmatched. CDR3 length equals 18 residues. CDR1 and CDR2 from the germline V gene are MDHEN and SYDVKM. The CDR3 loop reads CAICSNFDPSGRSYEQFF. CDR3 in DNA: TGTGCCATCTGCTCAAACTTCGATCCTAGCGGGAGATCCTACGAGCAGTTCTTC.

This clonotype was recorded at least ten times. The CDR3 coding sequence is TGCAGCGTTGCCGCGGATCCCTTTCAGCCCCAGCATTTT. Translated, it gives CSVAADPFQPQHF. The chain employs TRBV29-1 and TRBJ1-5; D uncertain. Germline lookup yields CDR1 SQVTM and CDR2 ANQGSEA. The CDR3 spans 13 residues. Trimming stripped 4 bases from V and 6 bases from J, with 13 bases between.

In this sample, this clonotype turned up many times. The chain links TRBV7-2 to TRBJ2-7; 7 bases map to TRBD2. CDR3 length: 14 amino acids. CDR1 is SGHTA, CDR2 FQGNSA, per germline. Losses at the gene ends were 3 bases for V and 3 bases for J; bases not matched to a gene: 5. The CDR3 protein is CASSFRRESYEQYF. CDR3 coding DNA: TGTGCCAGCAGCTTTCGGCGGGAGAGCTACGAGCAGTACTTC.

Worth noting for this clonotype: A far larger clone is a single base away, which makes a read error likely. The V and J genes are TRBV15 and TRBJ2-7; D call uncertain. In germline, CDR1 is LNHNV, CDR2 YYDKDF (reference sequence). This CDR3 region has 14 residues. Trimming took off 0 bases at V and 7 bases at J, with 13 bases between the two ends. Here the CDR3 DNA reads TGTGCCACCAGCAGAGATGTAGTTAACAATGAGCAGTACTTC. Its translation: CATSRDVVNNEQYF.

This clonotype turned up a few times. This likely traces to a read error, being one base from a far larger clone. The chain has TRBV6-2 or TRBV6-3 and TRBJ2-5; possibly TRBD1 for D (7 bases). Per germline, CDR1 MNHEY and CDR2 SVGEGT. V was shortened by 7 bases and J by 11 bases, with 26 bases between the two germline ends. CDR3 length equals 15 residues. CDR3 coding DNA: TGTGCCAGCACCGCGGGACAGCTAAATCGGAATGAGCAGTACTTC. Its translation: CASTAGQLNRNEQYF.

The table lists this clonotype with many counts. J is TRBJ2-1 and V is TRBV20-1; 14 bases align to TRBD2. Looked up from germline, CDR1 is DFQATT and CDR2 is SNEGSKA (reference sequence). Trimming took 3 bases from V and 9 from J; bases not matched to a gene: 4. The CDR3 totals 14 residues. In DNA, the CDR3 is TGCAGTGCTAGGGGGACTAGCGGGAGTGGTGAGCAGTTCTTC. Translating it yields CSARGTSGSGEQFF.

This clonotype showed up many times. J is TRBJ2-2 and V is TRBV5-1, with a possible D match to TRBD2 (5 bases). V lost 5 bases to trimming and J lost 4 bases, with 15 bases between them. CDR1 is SGHRS, CDR2 YFSETQ, per germline. This CDR3 is 15 amino acids long. CDR3 bases: TGCGCCAGCAGTGGTCAGGCGGACTTCACCGGGGAGCTGTTTTTT. This translates into CASSGQADFTGELFF.

This clonotype qualifies as medium-sized. The CDR3 sequence: CASSRGTSHNEQFF. CDR3 sequence (DNA): TGTGCCAGCAGCCGAGGGACTAGCCACAATGAGCAGTTCTTC. The V and J genes are TRBV28 and TRBJ2-1; 9 nucleotides match TRBD2. Germline CDR1 and CDR2: MDHEN and SYDVKM. This CDR3 is 14 amino acids long. Trimming cost V 6 bases and J 5 bases; bases outside gene matches: 5. The full variable domain, with the rest looked up from reference TRBV28 and TRBJ2-1, is DVKVTQSSRYLVKRTGEKVFLECVQDMDHENMFWYRQDPGLGLRLIYFSYDVKMKEKGDIPEGYSVSREKKERFSLILESASTNQTSMYLCASSRGTSHNEQFFGPGTRLTVL.

This clonotype has a count of ten or more. The chain joins TRBV6-2 or TRBV6-3 to TRBJ2-2; TRBD1 matches at 11 bases. The CDR3 sequence is 16 residues long. Germline trimming cut 6 bases from V and 4 bases from J; bases unmatched to any gene: 7. Per the germline V gene, CDR1 is MNHEY and CDR2 is SVGEGT. CDR3 DNA sequence: TGTGCCAGCAGCACCCCCGGGACAGGGGGCACCGGGGAGCTGTTTTTT. As protein: CASSTPGTGGTGELFF.

This clonotype was seen at least ten times. The rearrangement joins TRBV20-1 to TRBJ1-5; D might be TRBD1 (5 bases). The CDR3 contains 14 residues. V was clipped by 1 base and J by 3 bases, with 10 bases between them. Germline V lookup: CDR1 DFQATT, CDR2 SNEGSKA (reference sequence). The CDR3 loop reads CSARAEGLNQPQHF. The CDR3 DNA reads as TGCAGTGCTAGAGCGGAGGGACTCAATCAGCCCCAGCATTTT.

Ten or more counts support this clonotype. The chain employs TRBV28 and TRBJ2-1; the match to TRBD2 covers 12 bases. The germline V gene has CDR1 MDHEN and CDR2 SYDVKM. With V trimmed by 5 bases and J by 0 bases, 11 bases remained unmatched. The CDR3 is 19 residues long. CDR3 DNA sequence: TGTGCCAGCAGTGCGACCGGGACTAGCGGGCCGTCCTCCTACAATGAGCAGTTCTTC. Translated, it gives CASSATGTSGPSSYNEQFF.